This TCR beta chain was sequenced in a study of response to subunit inactivated influenza vaccine (dated 2018 in TCRdb). As for the study more broadly: Deep quantitative T cell receptor repertoire profiling was used in the study to track responses to a trivalent subunit inactivated influenza vaccine. Paper-wide results and their limitations: It was suggested by the authors that each seasonal influenza vaccination may recruit only a limited number of new T cells.

The library relied on RT-PCR. Instrument on record: Illumina HiSeq 2500. Starting from the raw public reads, TCRdb applied fastp trimming at Q25, assembled clones with MiXCR and retained in-frame beta chains. Merged by CDR3 protein, the rows form single entries marked with the most common genes and DNA. The sample table contains over 300,000 distinct CDR3 sequences; only one count was recorded for 20% to 25% of them. The top ten clonotypes cover roughly 10% of the sample. This clonotype was detected only a few times. What antigen it recognizes has not been identified. Base quality data are lacking; no much larger clone is found one base away. CDR1 SQVTM and CDR2 ANQGSEA are derived from the germline V gene. At the junction V is shortened by 0 bases and J by 2 bases; bases outside the gene matches: 5. From its cysteine to its phenylalanine, the CDR3 spans 15 amino acids. Solely the CDR3 DNA is kept, with 45 bases framed from the first base.

The clonotype originates from a man between 50 and 70 years old who received an inactivated influenza vaccine. Donor details come from another sample of the same person, matched by shared clones. Recombination connected TRBV29-1 to TRBJ2-7; a stretch of 9 junction bases matches TRBD1. Material: PBMCs from blood, obtained around 22 months after vaccination. The CDR3 reads CSVEDGTGSAYEQYF. In nucleotide form, the sequence is TGCAGCGTTGAAGACGGGACAGGGTCTGCCTACGAGCAGTACTTC.